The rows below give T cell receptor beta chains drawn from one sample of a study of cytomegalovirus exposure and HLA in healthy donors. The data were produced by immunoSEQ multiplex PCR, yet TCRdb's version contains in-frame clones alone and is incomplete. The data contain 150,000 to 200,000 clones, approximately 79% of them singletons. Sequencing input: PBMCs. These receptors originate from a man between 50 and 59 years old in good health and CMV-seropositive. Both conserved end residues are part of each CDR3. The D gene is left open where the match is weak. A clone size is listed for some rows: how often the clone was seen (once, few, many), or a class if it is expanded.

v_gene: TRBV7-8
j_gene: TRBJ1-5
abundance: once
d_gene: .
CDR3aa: CASSPPGSVAQHF
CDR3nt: TGTGCCAGCAGCCCTCCAGGCTCGGTGGCCCAGCATTTT

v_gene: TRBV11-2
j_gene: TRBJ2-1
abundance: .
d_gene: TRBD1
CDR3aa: CASRDSSYNEQFF
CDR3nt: TGTGCCAGCCGGGACAGCTCCTACAATGAGCAGTTCTTC

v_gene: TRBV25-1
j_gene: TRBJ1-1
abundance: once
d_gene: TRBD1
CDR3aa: CASSKRQGPSTEAFF
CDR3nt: TGTGCCAGCAGTAAAAGACAGGGGCCGAGCACTGAAGCTTTCTTT

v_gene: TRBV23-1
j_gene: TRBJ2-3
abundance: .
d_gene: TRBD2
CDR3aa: CASSEKTSEDPTSTDTQYF
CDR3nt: TGCGCCAGCAGTGAAAAGACTAGCGAGGATCCGACTAGCACAGATACGCAGTATTTT

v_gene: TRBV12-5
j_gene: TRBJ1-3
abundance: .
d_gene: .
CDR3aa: CASGLVRDNSGNTIYF
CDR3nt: TGTGCTAGTGGTTTGGTACGAGACAACTCTGGAAACACCATATATTTT

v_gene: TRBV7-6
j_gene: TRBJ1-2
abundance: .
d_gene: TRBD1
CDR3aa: CASSSGTGVYGYTF
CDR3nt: TGTGCCAGCAGCTCCGGGACAGGGGTCTATGGCTACACCTTC

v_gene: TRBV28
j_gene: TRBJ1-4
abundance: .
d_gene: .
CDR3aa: CASTANQIATNEKLFF
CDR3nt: TGTGCCAGCACCGCCAACCAGATTGCAACTAATGAAAAACTGTTTTTT

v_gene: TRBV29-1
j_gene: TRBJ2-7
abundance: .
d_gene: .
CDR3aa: CSVPTRAGEQYF
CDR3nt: TGCAGCGTTCCCACCCGGGCGGGCGAGCAGTACTTC

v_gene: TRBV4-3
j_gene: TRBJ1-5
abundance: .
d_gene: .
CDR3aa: CASSQDVRDQPQHF
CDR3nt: TGCGCCAGCAGCCAAGATGTCCGGGATCAGCCCCAGCATTTT

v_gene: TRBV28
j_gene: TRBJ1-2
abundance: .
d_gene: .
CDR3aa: CASSLPPQGGYGYTF
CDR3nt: TGTGCCAGCAGCCTCCCCCCCCAGGGTGGCTATGGCTACACCTTC

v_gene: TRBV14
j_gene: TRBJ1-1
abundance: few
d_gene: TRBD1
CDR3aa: CASSLTGDITEAFF
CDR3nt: TGTGCCAGCAGCCTAACAGGGGACATCACTGAAGCTTTCTTT

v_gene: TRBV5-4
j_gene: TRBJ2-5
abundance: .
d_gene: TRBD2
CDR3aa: CASSPGGRETQYF
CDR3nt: TGTGCCAGCAGCCCGGGGGGACGGGAGACCCAGTACTTC

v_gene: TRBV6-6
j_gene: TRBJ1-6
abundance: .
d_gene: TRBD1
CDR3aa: CASRPQGQRVSPLHF
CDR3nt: TGTGCCAGCAGGCCCCAGGGACAGAGGGTTTCACCCCTCCACTTT

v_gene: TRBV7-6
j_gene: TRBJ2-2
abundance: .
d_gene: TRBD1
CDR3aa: CASSLVAGGRTGELFF
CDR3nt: TGTGCCAGCAGCTTAGTCGCAGGGGGCAGGACCGGGGAGCTGTTTTTT

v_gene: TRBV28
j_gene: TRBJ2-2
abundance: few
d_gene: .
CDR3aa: CASKAQRVGTGELFF
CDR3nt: TGTGCCAGCAAGGCTCAGAGGGTTGGCACCGGGGAGCTGTTTTTT

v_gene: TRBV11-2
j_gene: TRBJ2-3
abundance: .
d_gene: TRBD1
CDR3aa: CASSLVPGQGTDTQYF
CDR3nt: TGTGCCAGCAGCTTAGTACCGGGACAGGGCACAGATACGCAGTATTTT

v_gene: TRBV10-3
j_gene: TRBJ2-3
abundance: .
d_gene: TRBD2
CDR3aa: CAISEWGTSGGSTDTQYF
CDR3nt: TGTGCCATCAGTGAGTGGGGGACTAGCGGGGGGAGTACAGATACGCAGTATTTT

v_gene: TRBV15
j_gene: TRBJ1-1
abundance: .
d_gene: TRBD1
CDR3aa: CATSRAGQGNTEAFF
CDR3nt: TGTGCCACCAGCAGAGCGGGACAGGGGAACACTGAAGCTTTCTTT

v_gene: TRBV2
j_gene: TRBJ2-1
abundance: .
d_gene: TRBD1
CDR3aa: CASKKTGVYNEQFF
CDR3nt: TGTGCCAGCAAAAAGACAGGGGTTTACAATGAGCAGTTCTTC

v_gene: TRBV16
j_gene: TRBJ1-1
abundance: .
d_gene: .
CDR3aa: CASSQQGLGNTEAFF
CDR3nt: TGTGCCAGCAGCCAACAGGGGTTGGGGAACACTGAAGCTTTCTTT

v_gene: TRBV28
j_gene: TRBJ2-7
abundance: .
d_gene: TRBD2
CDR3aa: CASSSRGGSYEQYF
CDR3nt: TGTGCCAGCAGTTCTCGGGGGGGTTCCTACGAGCAGTACTTC

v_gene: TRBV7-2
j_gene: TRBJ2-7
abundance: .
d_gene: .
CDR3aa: CASSPRTDLYEQYF
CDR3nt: TGTGCCAGCAGCCCCAGGACGGACTTGTACGAGCAGTACTTC

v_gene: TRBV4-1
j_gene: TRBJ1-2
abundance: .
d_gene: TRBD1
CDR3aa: CASSHPGQALSSLGYTF
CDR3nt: TGCGCCAGCAGCCATCCGGGACAGGCTCTTTCGAGTTTGGGCTACACCTTC

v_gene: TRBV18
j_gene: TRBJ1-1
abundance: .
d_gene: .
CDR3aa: CASSPLGIRNTEAFF
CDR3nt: TGTGCCAGCTCACCACTGGGCATTAGGAACACTGAAGCTTTCTTT

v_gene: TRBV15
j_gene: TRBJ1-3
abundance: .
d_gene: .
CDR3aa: CATSRDRQGTGNTIYF
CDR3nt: TGTGCCACCAGCAGAGATCGGCAGGGAACTGGAAACACCATATATTTT

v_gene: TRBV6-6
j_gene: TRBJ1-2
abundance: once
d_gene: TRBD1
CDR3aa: CASSRTGGGYTF
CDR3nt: TGTGCCAGCAGCCGGACAGGGGGCGGCTACACCTTC

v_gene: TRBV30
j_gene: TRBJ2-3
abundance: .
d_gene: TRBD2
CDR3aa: CAWSVRGERGADTQYF
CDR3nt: TGTGCCTGGAGTGTACGCGGAGAGCGGGGGGCAGATACGCAGTATTTT

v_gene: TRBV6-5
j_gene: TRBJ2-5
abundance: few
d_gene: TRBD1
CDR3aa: CASSYSGTGEETQYF
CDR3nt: TGTGCCAGCAGTTACTCGGGGACAGGGGAAGAGACCCAGTACTTC

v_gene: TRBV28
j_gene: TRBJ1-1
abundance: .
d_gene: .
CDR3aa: CATGEGGGTEAFF
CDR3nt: TGTGCCACCGGGGAGGGCGGGGGGACTGAAGCTTTCTTT

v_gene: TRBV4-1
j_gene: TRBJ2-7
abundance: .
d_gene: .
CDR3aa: CASSQDSYEQYF
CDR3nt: TGCGCCAGCAGCCAAGACTCCTACGAGCAGTACTTC

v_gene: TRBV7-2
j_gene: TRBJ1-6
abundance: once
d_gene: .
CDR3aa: CASTEGGGNRLSYNSPLHF
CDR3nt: TGTGCCAGCACCGAGGGGGGGGGAAACCGACTCTCCTATAATTCACCCCTCCACTTT

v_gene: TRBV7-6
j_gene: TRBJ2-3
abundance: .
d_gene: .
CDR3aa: CASSLSWGDTDTQYF
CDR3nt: TGTGCCAGCAGCCTTTCTTGGGGGGACACAGATACGCAGTATTTT

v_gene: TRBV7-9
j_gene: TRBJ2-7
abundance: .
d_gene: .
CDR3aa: CASSLGGRYEQYF
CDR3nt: TGTGCCAGCAGCTTAGGGGGGCGCTACGAGCAGTACTTC

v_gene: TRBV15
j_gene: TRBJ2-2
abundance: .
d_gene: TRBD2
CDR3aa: CATSSGGLTGELFF
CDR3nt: TGTGCCACCTCCAGCGGGGGGCTAACCGGGGAGCTGTTTTTT

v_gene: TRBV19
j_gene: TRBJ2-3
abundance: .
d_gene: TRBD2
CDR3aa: CASSIRPGLAALEDTQYF
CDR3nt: TGTGCCAGCTCGATTCGACCGGGACTAGCGGCGTTAGAAGATACGCAGTATTTT

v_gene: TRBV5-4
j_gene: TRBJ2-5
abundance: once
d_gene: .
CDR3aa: CASSPGVVAIQETQYF
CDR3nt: TGTGCCAGCAGCCCGGGTGTTGTGGCGATCCAAGAGACCCAGTACTTC

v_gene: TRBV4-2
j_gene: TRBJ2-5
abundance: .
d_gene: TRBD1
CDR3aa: CASSQGGQGGETQYF
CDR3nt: TGTGCCAGCAGCCAGGGGGGACAGGGAGGAGAGACCCAGTACTTC

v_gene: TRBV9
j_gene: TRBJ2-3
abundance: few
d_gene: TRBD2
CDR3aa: CASSVGGRGGITSTDTQYF
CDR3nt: TGTGCCAGCAGCGTAGGGGGGCGGGGGGGCATTACTAGCACAGATACGCAGTATTTT

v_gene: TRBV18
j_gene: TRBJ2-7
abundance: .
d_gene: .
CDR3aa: CASSPVRGTKGYSYEQYF
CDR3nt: TGTGCCAGCTCACCCGTCAGGGGAACCAAGGGATACTCCTACGAGCAGTACTTC

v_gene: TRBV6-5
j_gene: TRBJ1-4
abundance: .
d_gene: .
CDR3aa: CASSLDTNHEKLFF
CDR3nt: TGTGCCAGCAGCCTCGACACGAACCATGAAAAACTGTTTTTT

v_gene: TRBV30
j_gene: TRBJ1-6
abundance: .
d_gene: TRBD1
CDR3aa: CAWSPDRGYTPLHF
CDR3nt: TGTGCCTGGAGCCCGGACAGGGGGTATACACCCCTCCACTTT

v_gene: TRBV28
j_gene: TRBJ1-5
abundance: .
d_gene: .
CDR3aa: CASSLSGTINQPQHF
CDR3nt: TGTGCCAGCAGTTTATCTGGCACTATCAATCAGCCCCAGCATTTT

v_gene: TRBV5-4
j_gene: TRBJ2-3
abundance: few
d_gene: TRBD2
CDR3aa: CASSLALVSGSTDTQYF
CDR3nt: TGTGCCAGCAGCTTGGCCCTTGTTAGCGGGAGCACAGATACGCAGTATTTT

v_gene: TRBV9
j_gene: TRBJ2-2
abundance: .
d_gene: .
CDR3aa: CASSAPISEMNTGELFF
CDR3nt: TGTGCCAGCAGCGCCCCCATCTCCGAGATGAACACCGGGGAGCTGTTTTTT

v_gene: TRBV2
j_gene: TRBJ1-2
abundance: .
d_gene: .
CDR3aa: CASSATVGNYGYTF
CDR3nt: TGTGCCAGCAGTGCGACAGTTGGTAACTATGGCTACACCTTC

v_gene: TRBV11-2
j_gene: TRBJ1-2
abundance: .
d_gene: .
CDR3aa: CASSSPLDRFPGYTF
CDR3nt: TGTGCCAGCAGCTCCCCCCTTGACAGGTTTCCCGGCTACACCTTC

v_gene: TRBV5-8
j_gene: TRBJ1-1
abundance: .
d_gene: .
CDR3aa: CASSPSRAGRTFF
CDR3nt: TGTGCCAGCAGCCCCTCGCGAGCGGGGCGAACTTTCTTT

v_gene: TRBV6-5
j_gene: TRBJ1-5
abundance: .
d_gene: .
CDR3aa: CASSYRTGNQPQHF
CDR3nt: TGTGCCAGCAGTTACCGGACAGGCAATCAGCCCCAGCATTTT

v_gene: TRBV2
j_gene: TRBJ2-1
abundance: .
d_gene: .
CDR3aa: CASSDLAEGYNEQFF
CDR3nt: TGTGCCAGCAGTGACCTCGCGGAGGGATACAATGAGCAGTTCTTC

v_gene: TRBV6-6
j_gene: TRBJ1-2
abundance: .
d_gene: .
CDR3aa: CASSHRADGYYGYTF
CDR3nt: TGTGCCAGCAGTCACAGGGCGGACGGATACTATGGCTACACCTTC

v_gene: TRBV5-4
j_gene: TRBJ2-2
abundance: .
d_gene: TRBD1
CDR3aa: CASSPPGTGGHGELFF
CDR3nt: TGTGCCAGCAGCCCGCCTGGGACAGGCGGTCACGGGGAGCTGTTTTTT

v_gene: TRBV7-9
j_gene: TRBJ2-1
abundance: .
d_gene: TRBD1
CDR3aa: CASSLTTGDEQFF
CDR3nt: TGTGCCAGCAGCTTAACGACAGGGGATGAGCAGTTCTTC

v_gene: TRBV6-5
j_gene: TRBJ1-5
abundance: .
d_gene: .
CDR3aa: CASRGGYSNQPQHF
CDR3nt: TGTGCCAGCAGAGGGGGATATAGCAATCAGCCCCAGCATTTT

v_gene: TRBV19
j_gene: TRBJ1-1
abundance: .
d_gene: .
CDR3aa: CASSDFQGGSAEAFF
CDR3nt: TGTGCCAGTAGTGATTTCCAGGGCGGCAGCGCTGAAGCTTTCTTT

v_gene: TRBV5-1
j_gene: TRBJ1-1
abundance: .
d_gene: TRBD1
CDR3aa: CASSPGQGAGIGTEAFF
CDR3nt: TGCGCCAGCAGCCCGGGACAGGGGGCGGGTATCGGCACTGAAGCTTTCTTT